This T cell receptor beta chain was captured by sequencing in a study of blood T cells in healthy people across ages. The study's findings and limits: A conclusive naive versus antigen-experienced comparison was prevented by the unsorted PBMCs.

With a J-beta primer mix and a sample-barcoded 5' primer, a second PCR ran about 7 to 11 cycles. TCRdb redid the calling of the 5' RACE reads with MiXCR, one entry per CDR3 protein. The sample records hundreds of thousands of distinct CDR3 sequences, 29% being singletons. Germline lookup yields CDR1 SEHNR and CDR2 FQNEAQ (reference sequence). The CDR3 extends over 17 amino acids. Concerning this clonotype: Its specificity is not known. It may be a read error: a sequence one base away is much more abundant.

V and J are TRBV7-9 and TRBJ2-7; 10 nucleotides match TRBD1. The sequence was obtained from an elderly woman in good health. The sample consisted of blood. The CDR3 protein is CASSNGGQGTSSCEQYF. CDR3 coding DNA: TGTGCCAGCAGCAACGGGGGACAGGGGACAAGCTCCTGCGAGCAGTACTTC.